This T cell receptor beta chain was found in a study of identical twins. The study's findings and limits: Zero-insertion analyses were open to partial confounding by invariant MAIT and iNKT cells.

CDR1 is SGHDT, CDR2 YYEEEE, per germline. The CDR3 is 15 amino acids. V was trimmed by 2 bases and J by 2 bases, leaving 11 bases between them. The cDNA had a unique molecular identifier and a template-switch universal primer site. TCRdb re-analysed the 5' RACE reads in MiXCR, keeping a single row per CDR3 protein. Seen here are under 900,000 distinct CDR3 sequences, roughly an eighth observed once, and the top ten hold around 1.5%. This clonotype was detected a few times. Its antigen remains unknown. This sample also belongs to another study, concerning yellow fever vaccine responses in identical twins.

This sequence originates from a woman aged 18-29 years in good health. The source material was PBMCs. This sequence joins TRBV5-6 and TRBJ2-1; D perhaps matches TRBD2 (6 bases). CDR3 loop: CASSFGTPAYNEQFF. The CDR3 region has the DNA TGTGCCAGCAGCTTTGGGACTCCAGCCTACAATGAGCAGTTCTTC.